One and the same sample provided the 27 T cell receptor beta chains below, sequenced in a study of blood T cell repertoires in COVID-19. TCRdb keeps only in-frame clones here, not all; method: immunoSEQ multiplex PCR. This table holds 110,000 or so clones, about nine tenths found once. Specimen: peripheral blood. All receptors derive from a man in his 70s who had recovered from COVID-19.

The V and J genes are TRBV28 and TRBJ2-3; D may match TRBD1 or TRBD2 (12 bases each). There are 23 residues in the CDR3. CDR1 is MDHEN, CDR2 SYDVKM, per germline. The V end was cut by 6 bases, the J end by 1 base, with 38 bases between. CDR3 coding DNA: TGTGCCAGCAGACAAAGGGACAGGGGGCAGTGGCCTAGCGGGAGGGAACGCACAGATACGCAGTATTTT. Protein sequence: CASRQRDRGQWPSGRERTDTQYF.

The chain joins TRBV7-9 to TRBJ1-3; D possibly corresponds to TRBD1 (5 bases). Trimming stripped 1 base from V and 0 bases from J, with 10 bases between. CDR1 is SEHNR and CDR2 is FQNEAQ in the germline V gene (reference sequence). This CDR3 has 16 residues. This chain's CDR3 is CASSLGGHSSGNTIYF. The CDR3 DNA is TGTGCCAGCAGCTTAGGAGGACATAGCTCTGGAAACACCATATATTTT. Filled out from reference TRBV7-9 and TRBJ1-3, the complete variable domain reads DTGVSQNPRHKITKRGQNVTFRCDPISEHNRLYWYRQTLGQGPEFLTYFQNEAQLEKSRLLSDRFSAERPKGSFSTLEIQRTEQGDSAMYLCASSLGGHSSGNTIYFGEGSWLTVV.

This sequence joins TRBV4-2 and TRBJ2-7; 7 bases are a match to TRBD1. The CDR3 runs 16 residues. J gave up 0 bases and V 4 bases, and 9 bases lay outside the gene matches. The germline V gene encodes CDR1 LGHNA and CDR2 YNFKEQ. Here the CDR3 reads CASSRLQDRSSYEQYF. DNA of the CDR3: TGTGCCAGCAGCCGCCTCCAGGACAGGAGCTCCTACGAGCAGTACTTC.

The count of this clone is one. The V gene is TRBV5-4, the J gene TRBJ2-5; 9 nucleotides align to TRBD2. Germline V lookup: CDR1 SGHNT, CDR2 YYREEE (reference sequence). After removal of 0 bases from V and 5 bases from J, the junction contained 8 bases not matched to a gene. This CDR3 contains 16 residues. The CDR3 DNA follows: TGTGCCAGCAGCTTGGAGGTAGCGGGAGTTGGGGAGACCCAGTACTTC. It encodes CASSLEVAGVGETQYF. Full variable domain (rest looked up from reference TRBV5-4 and TRBJ2-5): ETGVTQSPTHLIKTRGQQVTLRCSSQSGHNTVSWYQQALGQGPQFIFQYYREEENGRGNFPPRFSGLQFPNYSSELNVNALELDDSALYLCASSLEVAGVGETQYFGPGTRLLVL.

This CDR3 reads CATSDTGLAGGGPRDTQYF. CDR3 nucleotides: TGTGCCACCAGTGATACGGGACTAGCGGGGGGGGGTCCCAGGGATACGCAGTATTTT. This chain connects TRBV24-1 to TRBJ2-3; TRBD2 aligns across 16 bases. This CDR3 is 19 amino acids long. Germline trimming cut 3 bases from V and 6 bases from J; bases unmatched to any gene: 11. Germline V gene sequence: CDR1 KGHDR, CDR2 SFDVKD.

The V gene is TRBV2, the J gene TRBJ2-5, with 9 bases that match TRBD1. The J segment lost 0 bases and the V segment lost 6 bases, leaving 11 bases of the junction unmatched. Germline assignment: CDR1 SNHLY and CDR2 FYNNEI. This CDR3 contains 17 residues. CDR3 DNA: TGTGCCAGCAGAAGAGGACAGGGGACTTTGTACCAAGAGACCCAGTACTTC. The encoded protein is CASRRGQGTLYQETQYF. Combining the CDR3 with reference TRBV2 and TRBJ2-5 gives the whole variable domain EPEVTQTPSHQVTQMGQEVILRCVPISNHLYFYWYRQILGQKVEFLVSFYNNEISEKSEIFDDQFSVERPDGSNFTLKIRSTKLEDSAMYFCASRRGQGTLYQETQYFGPGTRLLVL.

Comments on this clone: The same CDR3 can be traced to other DNA sequences in this sample. V usage is TRBV7-9 and J usage is TRBJ2-1; 10 positions agree with TRBD1. The CDR3 loop spans 14 amino acids. J was trimmed by 8 bases and V by 5 bases; bases with no gene match: 6. Germline CDR1 reads SEHNR; CDR2 reads FQNEAQ (reference sequence). The CDR3: CASSRGQGVDEQFF. CDR3 nucleotides: TGTGCCAGCAGCCGTGGACAGGGGGTGGATGAGCAGTTCTTC.

The chain carries TRBV2 and TRBJ1-2, with TRBD1 matching 7 bases. This CDR3 is 14 amino acids long. Unmatched junction bases numbered 5, after V lost 2 bases and J lost 5 bases. The V gene's germline CDR1 is SNHLY and CDR2 FYNNEI. CDR3 region: CASSESGQTYGYTF. In nucleotides, the CDR3 is TGTGCCAGCAGTGAATCGGGACAGACTTATGGCTACACCTTC.

V usage is TRBV7-9 and J usage is TRBJ2-1, with 12 bases identical to TRBD2. This CDR3 is built from 15 residues. CDR1 is SEHNR and CDR2 is FQNEAQ in the germline V gene (reference sequence). The junction had 4 bases not matched to a gene; V was cut back by 5 bases and J by 5 bases. CDR3 residues: CASSTRLAGDNEQFF. The CDR3, as DNA: TGTGCCAGCAGCACCCGACTAGCGGGGGACAATGAGCAGTTCTTC.

J is TRBJ1-2 and V is TRBV2; 8 nucleotides match TRBD1. This CDR3 region has 14 residues. V dropped 2 bases and J dropped 8; count of bases not matched to a gene: 7. Germline V gene sequence: CDR1 SNHLY, CDR2 FYNNEI. DNA for the CDR3: TGTGCCAGCAGTGAATACGCCAGGGGGCAAGGCTACACCTTC. Amino acids: CASSEYARGQGYTF.

The chain has TRBV5-8 and TRBJ2-2; no firm D call. The CDR3 loop spans 15 amino acids. In germline, CDR1 is SGHTS, CDR2 YDEGEE. V dropped 1 base and J dropped 0 bases, with 7 bases sitting between them. The CDR3 spells CASSLLQTNTGELFF. CDR3 DNA sequence: TGTGCCAGCAGCTTGCTACAGACGAACACCGGGGAGCTGTTTTTT.

The V and J genes are TRBV6-5 and TRBJ2-1; D may be TRBD2 (6 bases). Trimming left V 7 bases short and J 8 bases short, with 9 bases between. Germline loops: CDR1 MNHEY, CDR2 SVGAGI. This CDR3 region has 11 residues. The CDR3: CASTGLHEQFF. The CDR3 region has the DNA TGTGCCAGCACGGGACTGCATGAGCAGTTCTTC.

A few counts support this clone. The chain is built from TRBV9 and TRBJ2-2; tentatively, D is TRBD2 (5 bases). V shed 6 bases and J shed 0 bases, with 15 bases lying between them. There are 16 residues in the CDR3. The V gene's germline CDR1 is SGDLS and CDR2 YYNGEE. Here the CDR3 reads CASTKSRGSNTGELFF. The CDR3 DNA reads TGTGCCAGCACAAAAAGCCGGGGTTCGAACACCGGGGAGCTGTTTTTT.

The gene calls are TRBV5-1 and TRBJ2-5; 10 bases fit TRBD1. This CDR3 contains 15 residues. V lost 3 bases to trimming and J lost 3 bases; unmatched junction nucleotides: 5. Germline V gene sequence: CDR1 SGHRS, CDR2 YFSETQ. The CDR3 here is CASSSTGTGEETQYF. The CDR3 DNA reads TGCGCCAGCAGCTCGACCGGGACAGGGGAAGAGACCCAGTACTTC.

This clone was counted once. This chain uses TRBV29-1 with TRBJ1-4, with a tentative D call TRBD1 (6 bases). V gave up 6 bases and J gave up 0 bases, with 8 bases separating them. CDR3 length equals 13 residues. CDR1 and CDR2 from the germline V gene are SQVTM and ANQGSEA. The CDR3 sequence is CSVSGATNEKLFF. The CDR3 DNA is TGCAGCGTATCAGGGGCAACTAATGAAAAACTGTTTTTT.

This chain links TRBV9 with TRBJ1-1, with D unresolved. The ends were cut back, 3 bases at V and 6 bases at J, with 12 bases in the middle. Germline CDR1 SGDLS, CDR2 YYNGEE. There are 13 residues in the CDR3. CDR3 protein: CASSDGNQPEAFF. CDR3 bases: TGTGCCAGCAGCGACGGGAATCAACCTGAAGCTTTCTTT.

This clone showed up just a few times. V is TRBV19 and J is TRBJ2-1; weak D call: TRBD1 (5 bases). Trimming removed 7 bases from V and 4 bases from J, with 17 bases in between. The germline CDR1 and CDR2 sequences are LNHDA and SQIVND (reference sequence). The CDR3 sequence is 15 residues long. CDR3 in DNA: TGTGCCAGTAAGCCCCATTTAGACAGTTACAATGAGCAGTTCTTC. Residues: CASKPHLDSYNEQFF. The full variable domain, with the rest looked up from reference TRBV19 and TRBJ2-1, is DGGITQSPKYLFRKEGQNVTLSCEQNLNHDAMYWYRQDPGQGLRLIYYSQIVNDFQKGDIAEGYSVSREKKESFPLTVTSAQKNPTAFYLCASKPHLDSYNEQFFGPGTRLTVL.

This clone has a single count. This chain uses TRBV6-5 with TRBJ1-1, with D possibly matching TRBD1 (5 bases). Germline V gene lookup returns CDR1 MNHEY and CDR2 SVGAGI. V lost 9 bases to trimming and J lost 0 bases, with 14 bases between them. The CDR3 length is 14 residues. In DNA, the CDR3 is TGTGCCAGTATCGACAGTGCCTTGAACACTGAAGCTTTCTTT. This sequence encodes CASIDSALNTEAFF.

This chain uses TRBV18 with TRBJ2-7; D may be TRBD1 (6 bases). The CDR3 sequence is 13 residues long. Germline CDR1 reads KGHSH; CDR2 reads LQKENI. The germline V and J ends were trimmed by 4 bases and 7 bases, with 14 bases remaining between them. CDR3 in DNA: TGTGCCAGCTCACGGGACACCCTGGGTGAGCAGTACTTC. This codes for CASSRDTLGEQYF.

This chain connects TRBV5-4 to TRBJ2-7; possibly TRBD2 for D (6 bases). The CDR3 contains 14 residues. V shed 3 bases and J shed 5 bases, with 15 bases lying between them. Germline lookup yields CDR1 SGHNT and CDR2 YYREEE (reference sequence). As DNA, the CDR3 is TGTGCCAGCAGCTCGTCGGGAGTGTTAGACGAGCAGTACTTC. This gives the protein CASSSSGVLDEQYF.

This chain links TRBV7-2 with TRBJ2-1; 11 nucleotides align to TRBD2. V shed 5 bases and J 3 bases; nucleotides not matched to a gene: 6. There are 16 residues in the CDR3. CDR1 and CDR2 from the germline V gene are SGHTA and FQGNSA. CDR3 coding DNA: TGTGCCAGCAGCCAGATGGGACTAGCGGACTACAATGAGCAGTTCTTC. It yields the protein CASSQMGLADYNEQFF.

The gene calls are TRBV28 and TRBJ1-6; TRBD1 agrees at 9 bases. CDR1 is MDHEN and CDR2 is SYDVKM in the germline V gene. This CDR3 has 15 amino acids. The V gene end was trimmed by 3 bases and the J gene end by 8 bases; junction bases not matched to a gene: 5. The CDR3 DNA is TGTGCCAGCAGTTTTAACAGGGGGCGCGATTCACCCCTCCACTTT. It specifies CASSFNRGRDSPLHF.

This chain joins TRBV7-9 and TRBJ2-2; D uncertain. This CDR3 is 13 amino acids long. CDR1 is SEHNR, CDR2 FQNEAQ, per germline (reference sequence). Trimming stripped 6 bases from V and 7 bases from J, with 12 bases between. In nucleotides, the CDR3 is TGTGCCAGCAGAGTTTCAGCGCTCGGGGAGCTGTTTTTT. Its translation is CASRVSALGELFF.

The chain joins TRBV5-1 to TRBJ1-1; D is unresolved. Trimming removed 0 bases from V and 0 bases from J, with 6 bases in between. This CDR3 has 14 amino acids. Germline lookup yields CDR1 SGHRS and CDR2 YFSETQ. CDR3 protein: CASSLGSVNTEAFF. CDR3 nucleotides: TGCGCCAGCAGCTTGGGCTCAGTGAACACTGAAGCTTTCTTT.

The chain combines TRBV7-2 with TRBJ1-1; D is possibly TRBD1 (5 bases). There are 14 residues in the CDR3. Trimming stripped 1 base from V and 5 bases from J, with 11 bases between. Germline V lookup: CDR1 SGHTA, CDR2 FQGNSA. Written as DNA, the CDR3 is TGTGCCAGCAGCTTAGTGTCAGGGAGGACTGAAGCTTTCTTT. Encoded protein: CASSLVSGRTEAFF.

For the CDR3, the DNA is TGTGCCAGTACCGAGACAGGGGGCACAGATACGCAGTATTTT. Translated: CASTETGGTDTQYF. The chain uses TRBV19 and TRBJ2-3; 8 bases are a match to TRBD1. J was trimmed by 1 base and V by 7 bases; bases with no gene match: 4. This CDR3 has 14 amino acids. Germline CDR1 and CDR2: LNHDA and SQIVND (reference sequence).

The chain links TRBV6-5 to TRBJ2-5; weak D call: TRBD1 (5 bases). The CDR3 loop spans 11 amino acids. V lost 8 bases, J lost 5 bases, and 9 bases lay in between. In germline, CDR1 is MNHEY, CDR2 SVGAGI. The CDR3 DNA reads TGTGCCAGCTCGTCAGGGGAGACCCAGTACTTC. It codes for CASSSGETQYF.